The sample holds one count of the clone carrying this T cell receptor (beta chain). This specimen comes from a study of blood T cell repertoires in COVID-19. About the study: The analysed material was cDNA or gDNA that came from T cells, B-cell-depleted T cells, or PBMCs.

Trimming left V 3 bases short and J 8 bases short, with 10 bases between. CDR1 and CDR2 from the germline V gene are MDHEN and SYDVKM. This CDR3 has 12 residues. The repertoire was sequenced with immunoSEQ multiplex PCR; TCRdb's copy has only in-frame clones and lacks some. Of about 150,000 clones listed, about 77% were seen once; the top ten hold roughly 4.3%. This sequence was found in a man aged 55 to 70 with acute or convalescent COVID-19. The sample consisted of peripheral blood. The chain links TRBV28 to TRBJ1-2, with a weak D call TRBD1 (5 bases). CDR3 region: CASSLLRGGYTF. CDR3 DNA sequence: TGTGCCAGCAGTTTGTTAAGGGGAGGCTACACCTTC.